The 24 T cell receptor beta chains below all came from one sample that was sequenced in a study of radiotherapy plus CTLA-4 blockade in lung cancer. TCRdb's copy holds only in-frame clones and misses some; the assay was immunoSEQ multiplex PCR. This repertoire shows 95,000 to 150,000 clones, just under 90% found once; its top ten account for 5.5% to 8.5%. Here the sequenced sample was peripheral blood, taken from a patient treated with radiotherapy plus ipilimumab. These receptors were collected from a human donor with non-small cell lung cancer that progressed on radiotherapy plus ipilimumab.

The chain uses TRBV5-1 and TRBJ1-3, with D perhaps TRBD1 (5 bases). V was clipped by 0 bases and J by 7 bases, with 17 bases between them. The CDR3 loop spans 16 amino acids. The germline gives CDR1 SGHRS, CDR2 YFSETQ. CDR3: CASSLGQLRGGNTIYF. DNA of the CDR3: TGCGCCAGCAGCTTGGGGCAGCTGAGGGGTGGCAACACCATATATTTT.

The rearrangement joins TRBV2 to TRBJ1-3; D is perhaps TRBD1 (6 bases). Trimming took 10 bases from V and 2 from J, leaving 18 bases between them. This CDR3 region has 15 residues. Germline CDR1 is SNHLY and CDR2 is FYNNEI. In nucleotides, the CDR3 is TGTGCCACCAAGGTGGAGGGGGGGACTGGAAACACCATATATTTT. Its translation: CATKVEGGTGNTIYF.

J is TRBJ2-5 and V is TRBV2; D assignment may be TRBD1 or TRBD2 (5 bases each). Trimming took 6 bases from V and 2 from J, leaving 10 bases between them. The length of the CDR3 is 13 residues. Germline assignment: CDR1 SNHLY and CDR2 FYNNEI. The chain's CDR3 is CASSRDLQETQYF. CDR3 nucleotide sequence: TGTGCCAGCAGCCGGGACCTACAAGAGACCCAGTACTTC.

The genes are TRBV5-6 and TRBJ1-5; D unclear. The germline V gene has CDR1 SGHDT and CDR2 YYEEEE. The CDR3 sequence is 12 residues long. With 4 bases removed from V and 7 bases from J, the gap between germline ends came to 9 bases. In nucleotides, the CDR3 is TGTGCCAGCAGCCGCATCGGGCAGCCCCAGCATTTT. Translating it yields CASSRIGQPQHF. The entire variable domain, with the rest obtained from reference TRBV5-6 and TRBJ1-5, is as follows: DAGVTQSPTHLIKTRGQQVTLRCSPKSGHDTVSWYQQALGQGPQFIFQYYEEEERQRGNFPDRFSGHQFPNYSSELNVNALLLGDSALYLCASSRIGQPQHFGDGTRLSIL.

CDR3 sequence (DNA): TGCGCCAGCAGCTTGGAGGTGGGGTTCGGCACAGATACGCAGTATTTT. Translation: CASSLEVGFGTDTQYF. The J gene is TRBJ2-3, the V gene TRBV5-1; D ambiguous. V lost 0 bases and J 1 base, leaving 12 bases between the germline ends. Germline V gives CDR1 SGHRS, CDR2 YFSETQ. The CDR3 runs to 16 residues.

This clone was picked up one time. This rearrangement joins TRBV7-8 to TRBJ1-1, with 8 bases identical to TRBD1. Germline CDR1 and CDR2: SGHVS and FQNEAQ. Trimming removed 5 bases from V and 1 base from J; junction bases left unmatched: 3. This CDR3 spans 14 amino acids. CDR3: CASSRTGRNTEAFF. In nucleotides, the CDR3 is TGTGCCAGCAGCCGGACAGGGAGGAACACTGAAGCTTTCTTT.

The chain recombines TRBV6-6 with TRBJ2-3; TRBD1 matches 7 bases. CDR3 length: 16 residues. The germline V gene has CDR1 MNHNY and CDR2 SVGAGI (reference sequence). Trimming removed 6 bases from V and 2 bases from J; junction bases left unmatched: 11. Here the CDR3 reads CASSKRSGGVTDTQYF. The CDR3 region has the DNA TGTGCCAGCAGCAAACGTTCAGGGGGAGTCACAGATACGCAGTATTTT.

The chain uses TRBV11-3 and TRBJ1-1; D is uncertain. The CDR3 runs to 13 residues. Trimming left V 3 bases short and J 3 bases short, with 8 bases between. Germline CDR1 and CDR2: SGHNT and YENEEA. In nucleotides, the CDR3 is TGTGCCAGCAGCTTCGGGGAGTACACTGAAGCTTTCTTT. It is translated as CASSFGEYTEAFF.

DNA for the CDR3: TGCGCCAGCAGCTTGGTCCCAGGGGGATTTGGAAACACCATATATTTT. It specifies CASSLVPGGFGNTIYF. The J gene is TRBJ1-3, the V gene TRBV5-1, with 7 bases identical to TRBD1. Trimming took 0 bases from V and 3 from J; bases not matched to a gene: 6. The CDR3 loop spans 16 amino acids. In germline, CDR1 is SGHRS, CDR2 YFSETQ.

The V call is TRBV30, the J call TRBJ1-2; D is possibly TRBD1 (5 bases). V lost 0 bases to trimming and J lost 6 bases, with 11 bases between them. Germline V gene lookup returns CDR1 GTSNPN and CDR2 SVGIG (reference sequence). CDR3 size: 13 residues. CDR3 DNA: TGTGCCTGGAGTGTGGGGGGGTTTGATGGCTACACCTTC. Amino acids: CAWSVGGFDGYTF.

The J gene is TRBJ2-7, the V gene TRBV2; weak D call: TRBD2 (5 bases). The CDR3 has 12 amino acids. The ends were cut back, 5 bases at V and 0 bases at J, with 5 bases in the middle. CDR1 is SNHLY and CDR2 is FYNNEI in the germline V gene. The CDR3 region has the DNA TGTGCCAGCAGTCGGGGCTCCTACGAGCAGTACTTC. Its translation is CASSRGSYEQYF.

The CDR3 nucleotides read TGTGCCAGCAAACTTACTAGCTTTGCCTACGAGCAGTACTTC. As protein: CASKLTSFAYEQYF. The V and J genes are TRBV6-5 and TRBJ2-7, with a possible D match to TRBD2 (6 bases). Deletions cut 7 bases from V and 2 bases from J, with 15 bases between. CDR1 and CDR2 (germline): MNHEY, SVGAGI. CDR3 length: 14 amino acids.

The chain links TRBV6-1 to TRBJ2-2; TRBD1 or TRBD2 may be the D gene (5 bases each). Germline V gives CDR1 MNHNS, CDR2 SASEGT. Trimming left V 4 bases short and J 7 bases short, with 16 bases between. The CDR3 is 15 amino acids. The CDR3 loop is CASSVWTIAGGELFF. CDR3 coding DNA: TGTGCCAGCAGTGTGTGGACAATTGCGGGCGGGGAGCTGTTTTTT.

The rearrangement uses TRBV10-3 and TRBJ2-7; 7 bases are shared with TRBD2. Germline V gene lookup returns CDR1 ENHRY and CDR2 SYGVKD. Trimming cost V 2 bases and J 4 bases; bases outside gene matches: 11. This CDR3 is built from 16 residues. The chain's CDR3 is CAISEGEAGEGYEQYF. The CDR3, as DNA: TGTGCCATCAGTGAGGGGGAAGCCGGGGAGGGGTACGAGCAGTACTTC.

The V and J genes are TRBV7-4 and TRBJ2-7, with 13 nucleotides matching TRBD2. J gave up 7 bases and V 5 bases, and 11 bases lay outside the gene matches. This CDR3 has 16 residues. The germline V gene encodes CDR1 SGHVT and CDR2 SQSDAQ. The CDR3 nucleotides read TGTGCCAGCAGCCGCTTCGGACTAGCGGGAGTTGAAGAGCAGTACTTC. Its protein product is CASSRFGLAGVEEQYF.

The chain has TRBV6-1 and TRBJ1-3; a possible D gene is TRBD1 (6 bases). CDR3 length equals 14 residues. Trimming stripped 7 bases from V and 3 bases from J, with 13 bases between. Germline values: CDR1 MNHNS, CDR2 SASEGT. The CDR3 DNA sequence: TGTGCCAGCAAGGGGGATCCTTTTGGAAACACCATATATTTT. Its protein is CASKGDPFGNTIYF.

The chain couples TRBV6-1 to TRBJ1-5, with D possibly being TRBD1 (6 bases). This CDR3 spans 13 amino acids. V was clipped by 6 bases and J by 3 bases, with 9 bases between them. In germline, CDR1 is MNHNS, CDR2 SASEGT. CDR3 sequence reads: CASRQGLNQPQHF. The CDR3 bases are TGTGCCAGCAGACAGGGCCTCAATCAGCCCCAGCATTTT.

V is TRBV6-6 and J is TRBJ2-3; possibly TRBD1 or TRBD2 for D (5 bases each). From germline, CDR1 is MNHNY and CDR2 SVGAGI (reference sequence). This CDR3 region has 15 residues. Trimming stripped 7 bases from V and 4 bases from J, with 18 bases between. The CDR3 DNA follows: TGTGCCAGCAACAATCTAGCTTCCAGGGCAGATACGCAGTATTTT. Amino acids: CASNNLASRADTQYF.

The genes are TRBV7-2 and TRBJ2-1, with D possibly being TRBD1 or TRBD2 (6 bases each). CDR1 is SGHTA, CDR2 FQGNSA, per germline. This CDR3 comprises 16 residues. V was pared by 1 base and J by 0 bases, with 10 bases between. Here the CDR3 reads CASSLGGTSSYNEQFF. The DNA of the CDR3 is TGTGCCAGCAGCTTAGGCGGGACAAGCTCCTACAATGAGCAGTTCTTC.

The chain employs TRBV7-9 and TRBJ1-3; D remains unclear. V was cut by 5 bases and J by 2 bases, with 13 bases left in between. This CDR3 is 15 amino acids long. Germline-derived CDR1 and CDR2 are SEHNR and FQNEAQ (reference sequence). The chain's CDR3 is CASSPSPVTGNTIYF. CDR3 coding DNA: TGTGCCAGCAGCCCCTCCCCGGTAACTGGAAACACCATATATTTT.

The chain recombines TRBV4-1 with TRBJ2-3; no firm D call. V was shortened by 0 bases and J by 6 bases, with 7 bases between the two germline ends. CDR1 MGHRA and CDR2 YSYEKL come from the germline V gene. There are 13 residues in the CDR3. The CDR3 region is CASSQDPQDTQYF. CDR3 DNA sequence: TGCGCCAGCAGCCAAGACCCTCAGGATACGCAGTATTTT.

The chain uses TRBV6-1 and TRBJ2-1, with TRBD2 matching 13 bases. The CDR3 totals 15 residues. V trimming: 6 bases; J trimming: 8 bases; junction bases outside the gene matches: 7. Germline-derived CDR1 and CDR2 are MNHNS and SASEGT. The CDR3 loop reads CASRETSGRVHEQFF. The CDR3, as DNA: TGTGCCAGCAGGGAAACTAGCGGGAGGGTCCATGAGCAGTTCTTC.

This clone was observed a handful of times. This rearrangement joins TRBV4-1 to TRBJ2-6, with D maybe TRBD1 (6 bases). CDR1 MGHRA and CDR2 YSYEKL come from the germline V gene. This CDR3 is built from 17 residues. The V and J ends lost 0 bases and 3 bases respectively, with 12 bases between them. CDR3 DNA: TGCGCCAGCAGCCAAGATGTGGGGGCGCTTGGGGCCAACGTCCTGACTTTC. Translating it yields CASSQDVGALGANVLTF.

This CDR3 is CASSSPREQYF. CDR3 in DNA: TGTGCCAGCAGTTCCCCTCGTGAGCAGTACTTC. The chain is built from TRBV6-5 and TRBJ2-7, with D unclear. Germline assignment: CDR1 MNHEY and CDR2 SVGAGI. Trimming shortened V by 4 bases and J by 7 bases, and 8 bases separated the two germline ends. This CDR3 spans 11 amino acids.